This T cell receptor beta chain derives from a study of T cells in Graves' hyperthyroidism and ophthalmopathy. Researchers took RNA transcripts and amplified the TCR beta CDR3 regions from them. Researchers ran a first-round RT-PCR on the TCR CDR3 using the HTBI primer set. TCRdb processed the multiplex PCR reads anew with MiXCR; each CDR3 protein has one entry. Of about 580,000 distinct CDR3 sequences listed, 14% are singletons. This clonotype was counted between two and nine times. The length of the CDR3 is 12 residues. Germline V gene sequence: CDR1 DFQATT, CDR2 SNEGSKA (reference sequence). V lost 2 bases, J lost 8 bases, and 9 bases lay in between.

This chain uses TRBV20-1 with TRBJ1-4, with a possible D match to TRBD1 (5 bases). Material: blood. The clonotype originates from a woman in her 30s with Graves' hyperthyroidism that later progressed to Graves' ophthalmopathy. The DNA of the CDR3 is TGCAGTGCTAGACGCCAGGGAGAAAAACTGTTTTTT. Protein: CSARRQGEKLFF.